This TCR beta chain comes out of a study of shared clonotypes between healthy human individuals. Study findings and constraints: There were few donors, and this limited the genetic and exposure-history diversity represented.

On this clone itself: Its antigen is not known.

The deep-level immunoSEQ assay was used. The genomic DNA of each subset was split evenly across several immunoSEQ plates. Using immunoSEQ multiplex PCR, the repertoire was profiled, and TCRdb retains in-frame clones only, with some absent. Of some 2,500,000 clones detected, less than 95% appear once; the ten largest clones hold approximately 0.41%. The V gene's germline CDR1 is ENHRY and CDR2 SYGVKD. This CDR3 is 14 amino acids long. V gave up 4 bases and J gave up 2 bases, with 9 bases separating them. V usage is TRBV10-3 and J usage is TRBJ1-5; a possible D gene is TRBD1 (6 bases). Sequenced: naive CD4+ T cells from PBMCs. Subset denoted: CD45RA+ positively selected. This clonotype was sampled from a man aged 18-30 years in good health. Some clones in this sample may be carry-over from other donors' samples. The CDR3, as DNA: TGTGCCATCAGTGGGGGGCTAGGCAATCAGCCCCAGCATTTT. As protein: CAISGGLGNQPQHF.